This TCR beta chain stems from a study of T cells after yellow fever vaccination (dated by TCRdb to between 2018 and 2021). In terms of the full investigation: The SMART-Seq v4 Ultra Low Input RNA kit was used to prepare libraries from fractions with low cell numbers. To follow T-cell clones before and after both primary and booster YFV17D yellow fever vaccination, bulk TCR alpha and beta repertoires underwent longitudinal sequencing. The cohort comprised two healthy male donors, one aged 18 to 30 and one aged 30 to 39 years. Blood was collected at multiple timepoints before and after primary and secondary immunization, and bulk PBMC replicates and cell subsets were isolated. What the authors observed across the whole study: Computational filtering was required because FACS-sorted repertoires could contain abundant contaminating clonotypes from the bulk population. Compared with the primary T-cell response, the secondary T-cell response was weaker but faster, peaking on day 5 rather than day 15. A small fraction of clonotypes appeared in both the CD4 and CD8 compartments, likely as a result of convergent recombination. Most clones expanded after primary vaccination were re-detected after the booster (almost 98% of CD4 and more than 70% of CD8), suggesting broad memory maintenance. Only a couple of donors were included in the study, so the extent to which the findings can be generalized is limited.

Sample treatment or condition, as interpreted from the label and publication: live attenuated yellow fever vaccine strain. A standard Ficoll-Paque protocol was used to isolate PBMCs from peripheral blood. CD4 and CD8 T-cell fractions were isolated with Dynabeads CD4 and CD8 positive selection kits. TriZol was used to extract RNA from bulk PBMCs, from CD4 and CD8 fractions, and from dextramer-positive and dextramer-negative fractions. Cut back by 6 bases and 0 bases, the V and J ends lie 8 bases apart. Taken from the germline V gene (reference sequence), the CDR1 and CDR2 loops are DFQATT and SNEGSKA. The CDR3 numbers 13 residues from cysteine through phenylalanine. The sequence is cut down to CDR3 DNA, 39 bases in frame from base 1. This clonotype came up many times. Its antigen specificity is not known. Within one base of it there is no much larger clone, and no base qualities were kept. TCR cDNA was made using 5'RACE template switching, a step that added a universal primer site and unique molecular identifiers. cDNA synthesis was primed from both the TCR alpha and TCR beta constant segments. Two PCR steps were used to amplify libraries, with sample barcodes and sequencing adapters being added in the second step. Libraries were sequenced on Illumina HiSeq 2500 (2x100 bp) or NovaSeq (2x150 bp). Processing in the source paper ran as follows. Demultiplexing of reads and collapsing into UMI consensus sequences were performed with MIGEC, and V(D)J alignment was carried out with MiXCR. Clonotypes responding to the vaccine were identified with edgeR on replicate PBMC samples, with the criteria of FDR below 0.01 and a log2 fold change above 5 up to day 15. Each bulk clonotype was labeled CD4 or CD8 based on which sequenced repertoire, CD4 or CD8, contained the clonotype at higher abundance. TCRdb handled the public reads itself, with Q25 trimming in fastp and clone calling in MiXCR, and kept productive beta chains. Records with the same CDR3 protein are collapsed into one entry carrying the most frequent genes and DNA. The V and J calls, along with clone size, are taken from TCRdb and not from the paper's own processing. Counted in this sample were about 110,000 distinct CDR3 sequences; 7% to 8.5% of them appeared once. The ten top clones hold 25% of the sample.

This TCR was recovered from a man between 25 and 39 years old who received the YFV17D yellow fever vaccine. Recombination joined TRBV20-1 with TRBJ2-2; TRBD2 could be the D gene, as 6 bases match. The sequencing here drew on CD8+ T cells sorted from PBMCs, taken 45 days after the yellow fever booster vaccination. The DNA sequence is as follows: TGCAGTGCGCGACTAGCGAACACCGGGGAGCTGTTTTTT. Its product reads: CSARLANTGELFF.